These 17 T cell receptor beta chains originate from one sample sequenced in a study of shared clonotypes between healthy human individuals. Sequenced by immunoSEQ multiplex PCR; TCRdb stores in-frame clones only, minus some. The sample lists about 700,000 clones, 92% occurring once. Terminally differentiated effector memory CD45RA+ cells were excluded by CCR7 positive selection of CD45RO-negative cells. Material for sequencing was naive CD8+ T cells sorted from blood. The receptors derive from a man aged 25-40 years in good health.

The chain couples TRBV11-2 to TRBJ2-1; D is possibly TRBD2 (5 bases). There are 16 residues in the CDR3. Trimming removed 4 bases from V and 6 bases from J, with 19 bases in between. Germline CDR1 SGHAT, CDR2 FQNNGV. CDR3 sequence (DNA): TGTGCCAGCAGCTCCGGACTCCTTACAACGTTCAATGAGCAGTTCTTC. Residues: CASSSGLLTTFNEQFF.

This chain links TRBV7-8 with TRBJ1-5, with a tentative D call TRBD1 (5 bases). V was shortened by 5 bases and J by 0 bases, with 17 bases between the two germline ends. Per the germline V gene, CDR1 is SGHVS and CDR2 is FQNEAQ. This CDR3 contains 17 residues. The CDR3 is CASSPHPGTYSNQPQHF. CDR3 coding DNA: TGTGCCAGCAGCCCTCATCCCGGGACGTATAGCAATCAGCCCCAGCATTTT.

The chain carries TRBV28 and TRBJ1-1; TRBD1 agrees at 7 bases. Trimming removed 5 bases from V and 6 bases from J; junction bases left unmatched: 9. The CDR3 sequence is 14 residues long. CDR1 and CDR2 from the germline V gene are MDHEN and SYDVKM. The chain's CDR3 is CASSIARDSSEAFF. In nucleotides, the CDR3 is TGTGCCAGCAGTATCGCCCGGGACAGCTCTGAAGCTTTCTTT.

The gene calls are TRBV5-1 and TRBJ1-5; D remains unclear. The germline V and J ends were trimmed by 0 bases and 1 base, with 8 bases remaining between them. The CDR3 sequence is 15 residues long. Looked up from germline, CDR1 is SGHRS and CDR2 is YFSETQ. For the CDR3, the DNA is TGCGCCAGCAGCTTGGGGGCTTTGAGCAATCAGCCCCAGCATTTT. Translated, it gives CASSLGALSNQPQHF. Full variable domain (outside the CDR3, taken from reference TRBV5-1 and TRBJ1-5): KAGVTQTPRYLIKTRGQQVTLSCSPISGHRSVSWYQQTPGQGLQFLFEYFSETQRNKGNFPGRFSGRQFSNSRSEMNVSTLELGDSALYLCASSLGALSNQPQHFGDGTRLSIL.

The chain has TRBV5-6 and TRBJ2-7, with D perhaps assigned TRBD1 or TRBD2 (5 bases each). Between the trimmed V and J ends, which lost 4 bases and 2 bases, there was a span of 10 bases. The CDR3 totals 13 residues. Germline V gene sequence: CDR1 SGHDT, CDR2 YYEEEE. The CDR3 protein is CASSLGTPYEQYF. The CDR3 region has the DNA TGTGCCAGCAGCCTCGGGACCCCCTACGAGCAGTACTTC.

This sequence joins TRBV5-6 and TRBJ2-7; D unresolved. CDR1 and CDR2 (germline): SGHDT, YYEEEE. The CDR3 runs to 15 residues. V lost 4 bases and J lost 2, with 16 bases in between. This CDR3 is CASSRRVGSPYEQYF. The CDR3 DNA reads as TGTGCCAGCAGCCGACGGGTTGGGTCCCCCTACGAGCAGTACTTC.

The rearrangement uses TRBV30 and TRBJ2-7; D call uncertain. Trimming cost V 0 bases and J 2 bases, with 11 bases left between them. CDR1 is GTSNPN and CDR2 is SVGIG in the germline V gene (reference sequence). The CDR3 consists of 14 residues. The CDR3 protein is CAWSVGLPAYEQYF. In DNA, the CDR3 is TGTGCCTGGAGTGTCGGGCTACCAGCCTACGAGCAGTACTTC.

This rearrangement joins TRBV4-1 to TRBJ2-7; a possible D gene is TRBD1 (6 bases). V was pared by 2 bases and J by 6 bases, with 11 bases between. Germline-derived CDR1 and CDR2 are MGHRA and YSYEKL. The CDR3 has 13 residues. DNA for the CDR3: TGCGCCAGCAGCCAATCCCGGACAGCCGAGCAGTACTTC. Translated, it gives CASSQSRTAEQYF.

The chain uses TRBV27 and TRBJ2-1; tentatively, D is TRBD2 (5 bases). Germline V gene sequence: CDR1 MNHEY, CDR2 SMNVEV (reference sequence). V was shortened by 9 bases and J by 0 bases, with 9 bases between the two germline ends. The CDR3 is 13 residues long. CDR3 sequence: CASSAISYNEQFF. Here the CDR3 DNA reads TGTGCCAGTAGCGCGATCTCCTACAATGAGCAGTTCTTC.

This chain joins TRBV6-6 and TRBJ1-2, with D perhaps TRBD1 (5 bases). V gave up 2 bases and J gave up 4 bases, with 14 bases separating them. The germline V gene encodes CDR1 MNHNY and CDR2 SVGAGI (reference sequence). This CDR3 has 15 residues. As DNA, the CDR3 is TGTGCCAGCAGTTACGGGGGGGGAGGGATCTATGGCTACACCTTC. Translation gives CASSYGGGGIYGYTF.

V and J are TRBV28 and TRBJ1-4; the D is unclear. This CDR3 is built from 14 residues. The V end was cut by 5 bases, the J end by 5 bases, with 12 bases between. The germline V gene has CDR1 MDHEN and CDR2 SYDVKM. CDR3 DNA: TGTGCCAGCAGTACCCCGGCAGCAAATGAAAAACTGTTTTTT. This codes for CASSTPAANEKLFF.

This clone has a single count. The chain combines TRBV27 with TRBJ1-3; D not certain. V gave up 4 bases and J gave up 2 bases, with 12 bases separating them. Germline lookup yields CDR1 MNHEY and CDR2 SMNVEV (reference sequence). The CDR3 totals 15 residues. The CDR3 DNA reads TGTGCCAGCAGTTCTCTCGGTAGAGCTGGAAACACCATATATTTT. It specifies CASSSLGRAGNTIYF.

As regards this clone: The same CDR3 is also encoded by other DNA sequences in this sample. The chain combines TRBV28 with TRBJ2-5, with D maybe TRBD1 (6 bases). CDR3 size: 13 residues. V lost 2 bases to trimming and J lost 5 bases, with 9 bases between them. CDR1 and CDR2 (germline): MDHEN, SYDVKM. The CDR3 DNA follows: TGTGCCAGCAGTTTACAGGGGTGGGAGACCCAGTACTTC. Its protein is CASSLQGWETQYF.

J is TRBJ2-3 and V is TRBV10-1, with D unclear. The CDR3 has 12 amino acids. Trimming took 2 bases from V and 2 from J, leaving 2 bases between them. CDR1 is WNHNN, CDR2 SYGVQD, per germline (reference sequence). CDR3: CASSETTDTQYF. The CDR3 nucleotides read TGCGCCAGCAGTGAGACCACAGATACGCAGTATTTT.

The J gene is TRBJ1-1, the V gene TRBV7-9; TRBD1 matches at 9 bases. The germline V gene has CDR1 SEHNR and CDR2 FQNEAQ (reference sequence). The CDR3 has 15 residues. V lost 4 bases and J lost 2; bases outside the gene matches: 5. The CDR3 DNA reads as TGTGCCAGCAGCTCCAGGACAGGGGTAAACACTGAAGCTTTCTTT. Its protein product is CASSSRTGVNTEAFF.

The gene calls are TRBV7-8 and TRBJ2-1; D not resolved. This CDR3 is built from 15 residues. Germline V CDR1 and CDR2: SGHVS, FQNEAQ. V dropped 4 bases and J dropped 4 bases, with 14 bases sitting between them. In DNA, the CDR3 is TGTGCCAGCAGCTCTCTTCGCCCCCCTTACAATGAGCAGTTCTTC. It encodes CASSSLRPPYNEQFF.

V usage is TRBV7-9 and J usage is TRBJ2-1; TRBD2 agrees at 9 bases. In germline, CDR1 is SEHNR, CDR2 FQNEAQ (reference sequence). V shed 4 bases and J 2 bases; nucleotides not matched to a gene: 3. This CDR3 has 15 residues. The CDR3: CASSSTSGTYNEQFF. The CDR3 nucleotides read TGTGCCAGCAGCTCGACTAGCGGAACCTACAATGAGCAGTTCTTC.